Reported below is one T cell receptor (beta chain). The sample comes from a study of blood T cell repertoires in COVID-19. Study background: Whether acute or convalescent, the COVID-19 samples came from the United States, Italy and Spain. T cells, B-cell-depleted T cells, or PBMCs supplied cDNA or gDNA.

Authors' analysis steps: Reference gene primer amplification in the assay estimated nucleated cell counts. This table comes from immunoSEQ multiplex PCR, and its TCRdb copy is limited to in-frame clones, with some not included. The DNA gave D and trimming, while V, J and clone size come from that table. The sample has about 400,000 clones, about 90% seen once. Germline CDR1 LGHNT, CDR2 FRNRAP. V gave up 1 base and J gave up 3 bases; unmatched junction bases: 6. The CDR3 is 16 residues long. The sequencing sample was made of peripheral blood. The TCR was taken from a man aged 40-49 years with acute or convalescent COVID-19. This chain links TRBV12-5 with TRBJ1-5; 7 bases agree with TRBD1. CDR3 in DNA: TGTGCTAGTGGTTTGGGATCGACAGGGCTCAATCAGCCCCAGCATTTT. Protein sequence: CASGLGSTGLNQPQHF.